Sequencing of this T cell receptor (beta chain) was carried out in a study of beta chain features in type 1 diabetes. Study-level information: Investigators examined under 140 million sorted cells across all samples. Findings and limits, study-wide: Type 1 diabetes patients had TCRB CDR3s that were shorter (moderately but significantly so) in all four CD4+ subsets. Patients' naive, central memory and Treg TCRB repertoires seemed closer to one another than those of healthy donors. When cDNA is sequenced, cells with high TCR expression could be over-represented.

To note about this clone: Its antigen remains unknown.

The study reverse transcribed the entire isolated RNA, so it sequenced expressed TCRB transcripts. Here immunoSEQ multiplex PCR was the method, and the copy in TCRdb shows in-frame clones only, minus some. The sample consists of more than 550,000 clones, over 13% of them appearing once. Input material: naive CD4+ T cells from blood. The receptor comes from a man between 18 and 29 years old with type 1 diabetes.

CDR3 coding DNA: TGTGCCAGCAGGTCCCGGTCGGGGCAGTCCTCCTACAATGAGCAGTTCTTC. Protein product: CASRSRSGQSSYNEQFF. The chain employs TRBV28 and TRBJ2-1; the D call may be TRBD1 or TRBD2 (5 bases each). V lost 6 bases and J 0 bases, leaving 18 bases between the germline ends. CDR1 and CDR2 (germline): MDHEN, SYDVKM. The CDR3 is 17 amino acids.